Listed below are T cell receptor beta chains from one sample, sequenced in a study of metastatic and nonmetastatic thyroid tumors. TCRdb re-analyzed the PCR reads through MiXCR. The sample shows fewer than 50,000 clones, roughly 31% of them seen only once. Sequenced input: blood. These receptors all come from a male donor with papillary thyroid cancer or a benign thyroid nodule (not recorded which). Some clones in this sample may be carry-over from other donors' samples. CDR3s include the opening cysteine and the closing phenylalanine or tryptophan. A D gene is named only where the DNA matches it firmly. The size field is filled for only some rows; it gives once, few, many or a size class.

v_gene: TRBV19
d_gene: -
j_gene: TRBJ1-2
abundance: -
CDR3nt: TGTGCCGGTGGTATAGCCGGCAGGGACCCTGGCTACACCTTC
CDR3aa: CAGGIAGRDPGYTF

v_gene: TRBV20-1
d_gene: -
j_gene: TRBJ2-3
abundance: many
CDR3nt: TGCAGTGCTAGGGCGGGACTGGTGGTGGATACGCAGTATTTT
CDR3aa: CSARAGLVVDTQYF

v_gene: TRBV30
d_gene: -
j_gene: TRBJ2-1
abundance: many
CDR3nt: TGTGCCTGGAGTCCTTCCGTAATATCCTACAATGAGCAGTTCTTC
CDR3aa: CAWSPSVISYNEQFF

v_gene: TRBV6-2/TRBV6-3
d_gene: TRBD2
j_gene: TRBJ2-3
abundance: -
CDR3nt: TGTGCCAGCAAACTAGCGGGAGCCACAGATACGCAGTATTTT
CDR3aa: CASKLAGATDTQYF

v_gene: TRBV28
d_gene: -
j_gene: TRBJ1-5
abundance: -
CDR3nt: TGTGCCAGCAGTTTATGGTTCGGGAATCAGCCCCAGCATTTT
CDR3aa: CASSLWFGNQPQHF

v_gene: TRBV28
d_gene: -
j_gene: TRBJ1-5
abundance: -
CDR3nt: TGTGCCAGCAACCTCTGGCTGGTCCTTAATCAGCCCCAGCATTTT
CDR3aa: CASNLWLVLNQPQHF

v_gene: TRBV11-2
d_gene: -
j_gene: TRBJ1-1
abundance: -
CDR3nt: TGTGCCAGCAGCTTTACGACAGTCTCTGAAGCTTTCTTT
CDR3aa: CASSFTTVSEAFF

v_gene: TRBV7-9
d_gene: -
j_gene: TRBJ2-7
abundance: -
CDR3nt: TGTGCCAGCGGGTGGGTCTCCGAGCAGTACTTC
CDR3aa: CASGWVSEQYF

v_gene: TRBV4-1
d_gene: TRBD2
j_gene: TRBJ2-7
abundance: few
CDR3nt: TGCGCCAGCAGCAGGCTGGGACTAGTGCCGACCTACGAGCAGTACTTC
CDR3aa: CASSRLGLVPTYEQYF

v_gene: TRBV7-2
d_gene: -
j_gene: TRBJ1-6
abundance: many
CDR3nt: TGTGCCAGCAGCTTAGACTCGGCCGGCCATTCACCCCTCCACTTT
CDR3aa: CASSLDSAGHSPLHF

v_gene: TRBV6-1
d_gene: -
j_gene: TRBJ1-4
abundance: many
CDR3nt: TGTGCCAGCAGTGATGGTCGGGGGTCTAATGAAAAACTGTTTTTT
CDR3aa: CASSDGRGSNEKLFF

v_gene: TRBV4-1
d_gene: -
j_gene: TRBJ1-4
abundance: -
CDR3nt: TGCGCCAGCAGCCAAGATCGGGATCCTAATGAACCCCTGTTTTTT
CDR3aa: CASSQDRDPNEPLFF

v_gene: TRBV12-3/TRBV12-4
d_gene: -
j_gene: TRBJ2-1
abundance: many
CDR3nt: TGTGCCAGCAGGCCGACCGACAATGAGCAGTTCTTC
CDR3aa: CASRPTDNEQFF